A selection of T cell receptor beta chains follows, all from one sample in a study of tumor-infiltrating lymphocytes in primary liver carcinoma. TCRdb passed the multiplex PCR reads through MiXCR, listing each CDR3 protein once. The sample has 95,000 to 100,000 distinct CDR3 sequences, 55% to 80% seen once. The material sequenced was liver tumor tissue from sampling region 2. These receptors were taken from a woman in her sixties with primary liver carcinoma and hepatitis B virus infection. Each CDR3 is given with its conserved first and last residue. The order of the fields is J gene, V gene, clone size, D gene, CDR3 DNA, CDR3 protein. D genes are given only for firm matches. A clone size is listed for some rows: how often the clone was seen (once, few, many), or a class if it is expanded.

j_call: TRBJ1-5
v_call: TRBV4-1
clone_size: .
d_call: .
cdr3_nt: TGCGCCAGCAGCCAGGTGGGCAGGGCGAATCAGCCCCAGCATTTT
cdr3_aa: CASSQVGRANQPQHF

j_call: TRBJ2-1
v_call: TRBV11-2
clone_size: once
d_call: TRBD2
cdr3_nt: TGTGCCAGCAGTGACGGGACTAGCGGGAGGTCCTACAATGGGCAATTCTTC
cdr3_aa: CASSDGTSGRSYNGQFF

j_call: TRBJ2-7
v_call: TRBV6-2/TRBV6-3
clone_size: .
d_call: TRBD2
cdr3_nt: TGTGCAAGCATCAAGGCTAGCGGGAGGTCGTACGAGCGGTACTTC
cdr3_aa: CASIKASGRSYERYF

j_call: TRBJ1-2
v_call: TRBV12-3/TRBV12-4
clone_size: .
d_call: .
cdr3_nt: TGTGCCAGCAGGAGGGAATACGGCTACATCTTC
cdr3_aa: CASRREYGYIF

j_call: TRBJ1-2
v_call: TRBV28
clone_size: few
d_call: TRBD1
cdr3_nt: TGTGCCAGCCGATCCAGGGGGCGCGCCCTCCTTGACACCTTC
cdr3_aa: CASRSRGRALLDTF

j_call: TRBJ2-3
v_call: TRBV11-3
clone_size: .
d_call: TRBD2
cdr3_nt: TGTACCAGTAGCTTCAGGACTAGCACAGATTCGCAGTATTTT
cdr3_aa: CTSSFRTSTDSQYF

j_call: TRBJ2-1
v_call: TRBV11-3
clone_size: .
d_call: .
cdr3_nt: TGTGCCAGCGGCTTAGGATACAGCAGTGAGCAGTTCTTC
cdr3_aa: CASGLGYSSEQFF

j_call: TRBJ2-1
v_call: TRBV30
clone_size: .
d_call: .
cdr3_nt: TGTGCCTGGATCCCTTGCGGGGTAGTAGATGAGCAGTTCTTC
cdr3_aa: CAWIPCGVVDEQFF

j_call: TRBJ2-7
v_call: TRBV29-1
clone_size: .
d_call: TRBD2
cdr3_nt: TGCAGTGTCCAGGGGAGACTAGCGGGAGATGACGAGCAGTACTTC
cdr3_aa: CSVQGRLAGDDEQYF

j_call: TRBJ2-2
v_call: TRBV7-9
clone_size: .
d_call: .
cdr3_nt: TGTGCCAGCAGCTTGCCGGGCGGGATCGACACCGGGGAGCTGTTTTTT
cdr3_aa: CASSLPGGIDTGELFF

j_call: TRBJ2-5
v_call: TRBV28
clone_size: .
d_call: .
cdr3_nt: .
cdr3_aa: CASSFGQGSETRYF

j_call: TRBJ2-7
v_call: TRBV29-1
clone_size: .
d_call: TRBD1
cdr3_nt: TGTAGCGTCGCCTCCGGGACAGCCTACGAGCAGTACTTC
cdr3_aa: CSVASGTAYEQYF

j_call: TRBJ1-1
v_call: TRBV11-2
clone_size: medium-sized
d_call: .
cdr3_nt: TGTGCCAGCAGCTGGGTAGGGGGAAACACTGAAGCTTTCTTT
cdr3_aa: CASSWVGGNTEAFF

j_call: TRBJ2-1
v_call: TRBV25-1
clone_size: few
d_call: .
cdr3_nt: TGTGCCAGCAGTGAGAGCCCTTCCTACAATGAGCAGTTCTTC
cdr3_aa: CASSESPSYNEQFF

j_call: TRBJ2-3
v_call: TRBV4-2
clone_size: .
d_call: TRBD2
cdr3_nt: TGTGCTAGCTTAGGGCTCAGGGCAGCGGGAGGAAAAAATACGCAGTATTTT
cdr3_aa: CASLGLRAAGGKNTQYF

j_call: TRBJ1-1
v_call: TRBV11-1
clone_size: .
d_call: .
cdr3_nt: TGTGCCAACAACTCGCGGGTCGGGACATCGAACACTGAAGCTTTTTTT
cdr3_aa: CANNSRVGTSNTEAFF

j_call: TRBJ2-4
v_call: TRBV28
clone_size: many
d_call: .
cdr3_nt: TGTGCCAGCAGAGTTAGCGGTGTTCGGAACATTCAGTACTTC
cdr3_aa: CASRVSGVRNIQYF

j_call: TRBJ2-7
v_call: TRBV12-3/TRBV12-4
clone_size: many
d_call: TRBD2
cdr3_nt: TGTGCCAGCAGTTTAGGACTAGCGGGAGACTACGAGCAGTACTTC
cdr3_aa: CASSLGLAGDYEQYF

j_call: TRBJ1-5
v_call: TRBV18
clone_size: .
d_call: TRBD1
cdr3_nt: TGTGCCAGCTCACCAGGGACAGAGAATCAGCCCCAGCATTTT
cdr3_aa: CASSPGTENQPQHF

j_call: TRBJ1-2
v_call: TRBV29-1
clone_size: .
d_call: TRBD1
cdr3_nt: TGCGGCGTTGACAGAGAGAAGGCAGGGGGTTCCTATGGCTACACCTTC
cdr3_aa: CGVDREKAGGSYGYTF

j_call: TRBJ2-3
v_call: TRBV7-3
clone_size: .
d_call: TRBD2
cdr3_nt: TGTGCCAGCAGCCCTCGGACTAGCGGGGCTAGCACAGATACGCAGTATTTT
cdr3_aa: CASSPRTSGASTDTQYF

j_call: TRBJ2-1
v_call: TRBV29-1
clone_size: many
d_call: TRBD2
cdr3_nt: TGCAGCGTTGAAGCCGACCGGGACTATTTTCAGTTCTTC
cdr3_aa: CSVEADRDYFQFF

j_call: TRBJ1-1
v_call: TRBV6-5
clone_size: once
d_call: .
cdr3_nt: TGTGCCAGCAGTTACGCGTTGGTGGAGAACACTGAAGCTTTCTTT
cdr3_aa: CASSYALVENTEAFF

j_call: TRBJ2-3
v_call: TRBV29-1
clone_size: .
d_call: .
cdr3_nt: TGCAGCGTTGATACACTGAGTGTCGCAGATACGCAGTATTTT
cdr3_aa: CSVDTLSVADTQYF

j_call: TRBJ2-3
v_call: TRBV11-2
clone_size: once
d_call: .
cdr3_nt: TGCGTCACCAGCTTAGGCTCTAACACAGATACGCAGTATTTT
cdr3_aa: CVTSLGSNTDTQYF

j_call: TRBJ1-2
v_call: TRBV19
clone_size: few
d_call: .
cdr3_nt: TGTGCCAGTAGTATATTCGATGGCTACACCTTC
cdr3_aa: CASSIFDGYTF

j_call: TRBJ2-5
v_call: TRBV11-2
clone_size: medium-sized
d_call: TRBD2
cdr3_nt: TGTGCCAGCAGCCACGGACTAGGAGAGACCCAGTACTTC
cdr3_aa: CASSHGLGETQYF

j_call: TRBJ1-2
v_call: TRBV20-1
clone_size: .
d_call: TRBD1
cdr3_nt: TGCAGTGCTAGACCCGACAGGGACCGCTATGGCTACACCTTC
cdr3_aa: CSARPDRDRYGYTF

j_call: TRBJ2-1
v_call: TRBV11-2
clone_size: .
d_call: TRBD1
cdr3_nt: TGTGCCAGCAGCTTGCGTCGACAGGGTATCTCATACAATGAGCAGTTCTTC
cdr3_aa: CASSLRRQGISYNEQFF

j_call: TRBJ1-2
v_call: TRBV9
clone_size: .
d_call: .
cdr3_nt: TGTGCCAGCAGCCCGGATGAGGACTATGGCTACACCTTC
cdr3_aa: CASSPDEDYGYTF

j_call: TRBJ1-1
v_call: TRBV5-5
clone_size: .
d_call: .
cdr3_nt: TGTGCTAGCAGACGCGAGAACTGCACGAACACTGAAGCTTTCTTC
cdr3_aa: CASRRENCTNTEAFF

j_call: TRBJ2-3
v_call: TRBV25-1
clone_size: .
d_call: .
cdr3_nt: TGTGCCAACAGTCTGGGGAGGGATACGCAGTATTTT
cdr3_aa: CANSLGRDTQYF

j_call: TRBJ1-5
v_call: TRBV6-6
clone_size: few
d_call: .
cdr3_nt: TGTGCCAGTAGACAGTGGCAGCCCCAGCATTTT
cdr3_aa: CASRQWQPQHF

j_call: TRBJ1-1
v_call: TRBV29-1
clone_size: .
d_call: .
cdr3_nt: TGCAGCGTTCGTAACGGCGACAATGAAGCTTTCTTT
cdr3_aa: CSVRNGDNEAFF

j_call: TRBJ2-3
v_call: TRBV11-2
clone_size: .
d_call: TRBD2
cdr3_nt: TGTACCAGCAGCTCAAAGACTAGCGGGTTTAGTACAGATACGCAGTATTTT
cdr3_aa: CTSSSKTSGFSTDTQYF

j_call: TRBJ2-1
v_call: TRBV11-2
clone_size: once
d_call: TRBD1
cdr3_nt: TGTGCCAGCAGTTACCCGACAGGGGTTTTTGACAATGATCAGTTCTTC
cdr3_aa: CASSYPTGVFDNDQFF

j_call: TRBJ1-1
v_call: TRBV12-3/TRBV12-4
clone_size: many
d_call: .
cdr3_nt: TGTGCCAGCAACCCAGGGGTGAACACTGAAGCTTTCTTT
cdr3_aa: CASNPGVNTEAFF

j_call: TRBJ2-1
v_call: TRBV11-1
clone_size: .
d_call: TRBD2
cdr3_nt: TGTGCCGGCAGCTCGACGACTAGCGGGAGTCGCAATGGGCAGTTCTTC
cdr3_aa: CAGSSTTSGSRNGQFF

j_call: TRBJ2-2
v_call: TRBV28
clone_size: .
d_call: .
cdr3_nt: TGTGCCAGTAGTGTATCCCCCGGGGAGCTGTTTTTT
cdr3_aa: CASSVSPGELFF

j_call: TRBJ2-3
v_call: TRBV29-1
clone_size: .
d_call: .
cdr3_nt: TGCAGCGTTGAAGCGTTGGGCAGGGTCGGGGTTAGAAAAGATACGCAGTATTTT
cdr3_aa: CSVEALGRVGVRKDTQYF

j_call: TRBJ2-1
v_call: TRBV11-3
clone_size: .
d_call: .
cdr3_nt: TGTACCAGCAGCTTAGTAACTCGCGGGGAGCTTGAGCAGTTCTTC
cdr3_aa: CTSSLVTRGELEQFF

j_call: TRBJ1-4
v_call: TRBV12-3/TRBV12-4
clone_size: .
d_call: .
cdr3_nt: TGTGCCAACGGCAAGGACGGGTATAATGAAAAGCTGTTTTTT
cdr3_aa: CANGKDGYNEKLFF

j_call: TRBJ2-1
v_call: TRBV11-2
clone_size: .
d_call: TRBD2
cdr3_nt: TGTACCAGCAATTTAGGTCTGGTAGCGGGAGGGCCGAATGAGCAGTTCTTC
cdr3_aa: CTSNLGLVAGGPNEQFF

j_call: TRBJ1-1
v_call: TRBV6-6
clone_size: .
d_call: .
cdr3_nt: TGTACCAGCAGTTACTCGAGGGGAGGGAGAAGGGCCACTGAAGCTTTCTTC
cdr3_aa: CTSSYSRGGRRATEAFF

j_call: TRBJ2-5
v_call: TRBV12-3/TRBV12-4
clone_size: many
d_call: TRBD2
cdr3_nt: TGTGCCAGCAGTTTACTAGCGGGGGAACAAGAGACCCAGTACTTC
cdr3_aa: CASSLLAGEQETQYF

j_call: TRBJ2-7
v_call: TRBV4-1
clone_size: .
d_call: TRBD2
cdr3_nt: TGCGCCAGCAGCCAAGATGGCGGGGGGCGCGACGATCTGTACTTC
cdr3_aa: CASSQDGGGRDDLYF

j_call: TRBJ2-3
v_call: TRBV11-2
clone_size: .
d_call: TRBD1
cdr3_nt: TGTGCCAGCAACTTGGACAGGTCCAGTACAGATACGCAATATTTT
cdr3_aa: CASNLDRSSTDTQYF

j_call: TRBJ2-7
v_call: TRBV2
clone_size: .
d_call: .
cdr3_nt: TGTGCCAACAGTGAAGTATACGGGAAACCCCTTTACGAGCAGTACTTC
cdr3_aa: CANSEVYGKPLYEQYF

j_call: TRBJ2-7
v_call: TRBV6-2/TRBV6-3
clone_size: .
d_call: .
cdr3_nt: TGTACCAGCAGTCCCGTGGGGTTCCAATCCTACGATCAGTACTTC
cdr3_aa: CTSSPVGFQSYDQYF

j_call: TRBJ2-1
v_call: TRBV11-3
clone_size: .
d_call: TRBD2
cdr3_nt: TGTGACAGCAGCGCCGGACGGGGGGGACTAGCGGGAGGATTCAATGAACAGTTCTTC
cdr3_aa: CDSSAGRGGLAGGFNEQFF

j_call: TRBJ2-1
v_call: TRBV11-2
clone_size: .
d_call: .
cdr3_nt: TGTGACAGCAGCTTAGTGTCTACCGGGAACAATGAGCAGTTCTTC
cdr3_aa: CDSSLVSTGNNEQFF

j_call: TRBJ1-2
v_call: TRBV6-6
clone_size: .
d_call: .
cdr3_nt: TGTGCCTGCAGCTACCCCGGGCAGAAAGCTAACTATGGCTACACCTTT
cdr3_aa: CACSYPGQKANYGYTF

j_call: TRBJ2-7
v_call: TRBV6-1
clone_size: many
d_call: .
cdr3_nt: TGTGCCAGCAGTTCACAGCGGAGCTCCTACGAGCAGTACTTC
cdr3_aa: CASSSQRSSYEQYF

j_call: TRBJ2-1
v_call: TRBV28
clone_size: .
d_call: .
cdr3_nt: TGTGCCAGCAGTCCGACCGGGTCTAACGGGAAGGGTGAGCAGTTCTTC
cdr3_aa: CASSPTGSNGKGEQFF

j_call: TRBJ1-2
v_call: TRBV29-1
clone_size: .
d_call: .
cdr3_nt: .
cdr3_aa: CSVAQGAEYGYTF